The source of this TCR beta chain is a study of blood T cell repertoires in COVID-19. Overall study context: The origin of the acute and convalescent COVID-19 samples was the United States, Italy and Spain.

Under the authors' procedure: By means of reference gene primer amplification, nucleated cell counts were estimated. Libraries were prepared by immunoSEQ multiplex PCR; TCRdb keeps only in-frame clonotypes and omits some of them. That table supplies the V and J calls and clone size; D and trimming were determined from the DNA. The sample includes 110,000 to 150,000 clones, around 82% of them seen just once. In terms of age and location, participants ranged from roughly 18 to 95 years and lived in about 25 US areas. Donors were grouped by their self-reported clinical history. The sequencing input was PBMCs or T cells enriched from blood (not recorded which). The sequence derives from a man aged 35 to 55 with acute COVID-19.

The CDR3 region is CAWKWLAFTGELFF. The CDR3 bases are TGTGCCTGGAAATGGCTAGCCTTTACCGGGGAGCTGTTTTTT. The rearrangement uses TRBV30 and TRBJ2-2, with a tentative D call TRBD2 (5 bases). Germline assignment: CDR1 GTSNPN and CDR2 SVGIG (reference sequence). V was pared by 4 bases and J by 5 bases, with 14 bases between. This CDR3 has 14 residues.